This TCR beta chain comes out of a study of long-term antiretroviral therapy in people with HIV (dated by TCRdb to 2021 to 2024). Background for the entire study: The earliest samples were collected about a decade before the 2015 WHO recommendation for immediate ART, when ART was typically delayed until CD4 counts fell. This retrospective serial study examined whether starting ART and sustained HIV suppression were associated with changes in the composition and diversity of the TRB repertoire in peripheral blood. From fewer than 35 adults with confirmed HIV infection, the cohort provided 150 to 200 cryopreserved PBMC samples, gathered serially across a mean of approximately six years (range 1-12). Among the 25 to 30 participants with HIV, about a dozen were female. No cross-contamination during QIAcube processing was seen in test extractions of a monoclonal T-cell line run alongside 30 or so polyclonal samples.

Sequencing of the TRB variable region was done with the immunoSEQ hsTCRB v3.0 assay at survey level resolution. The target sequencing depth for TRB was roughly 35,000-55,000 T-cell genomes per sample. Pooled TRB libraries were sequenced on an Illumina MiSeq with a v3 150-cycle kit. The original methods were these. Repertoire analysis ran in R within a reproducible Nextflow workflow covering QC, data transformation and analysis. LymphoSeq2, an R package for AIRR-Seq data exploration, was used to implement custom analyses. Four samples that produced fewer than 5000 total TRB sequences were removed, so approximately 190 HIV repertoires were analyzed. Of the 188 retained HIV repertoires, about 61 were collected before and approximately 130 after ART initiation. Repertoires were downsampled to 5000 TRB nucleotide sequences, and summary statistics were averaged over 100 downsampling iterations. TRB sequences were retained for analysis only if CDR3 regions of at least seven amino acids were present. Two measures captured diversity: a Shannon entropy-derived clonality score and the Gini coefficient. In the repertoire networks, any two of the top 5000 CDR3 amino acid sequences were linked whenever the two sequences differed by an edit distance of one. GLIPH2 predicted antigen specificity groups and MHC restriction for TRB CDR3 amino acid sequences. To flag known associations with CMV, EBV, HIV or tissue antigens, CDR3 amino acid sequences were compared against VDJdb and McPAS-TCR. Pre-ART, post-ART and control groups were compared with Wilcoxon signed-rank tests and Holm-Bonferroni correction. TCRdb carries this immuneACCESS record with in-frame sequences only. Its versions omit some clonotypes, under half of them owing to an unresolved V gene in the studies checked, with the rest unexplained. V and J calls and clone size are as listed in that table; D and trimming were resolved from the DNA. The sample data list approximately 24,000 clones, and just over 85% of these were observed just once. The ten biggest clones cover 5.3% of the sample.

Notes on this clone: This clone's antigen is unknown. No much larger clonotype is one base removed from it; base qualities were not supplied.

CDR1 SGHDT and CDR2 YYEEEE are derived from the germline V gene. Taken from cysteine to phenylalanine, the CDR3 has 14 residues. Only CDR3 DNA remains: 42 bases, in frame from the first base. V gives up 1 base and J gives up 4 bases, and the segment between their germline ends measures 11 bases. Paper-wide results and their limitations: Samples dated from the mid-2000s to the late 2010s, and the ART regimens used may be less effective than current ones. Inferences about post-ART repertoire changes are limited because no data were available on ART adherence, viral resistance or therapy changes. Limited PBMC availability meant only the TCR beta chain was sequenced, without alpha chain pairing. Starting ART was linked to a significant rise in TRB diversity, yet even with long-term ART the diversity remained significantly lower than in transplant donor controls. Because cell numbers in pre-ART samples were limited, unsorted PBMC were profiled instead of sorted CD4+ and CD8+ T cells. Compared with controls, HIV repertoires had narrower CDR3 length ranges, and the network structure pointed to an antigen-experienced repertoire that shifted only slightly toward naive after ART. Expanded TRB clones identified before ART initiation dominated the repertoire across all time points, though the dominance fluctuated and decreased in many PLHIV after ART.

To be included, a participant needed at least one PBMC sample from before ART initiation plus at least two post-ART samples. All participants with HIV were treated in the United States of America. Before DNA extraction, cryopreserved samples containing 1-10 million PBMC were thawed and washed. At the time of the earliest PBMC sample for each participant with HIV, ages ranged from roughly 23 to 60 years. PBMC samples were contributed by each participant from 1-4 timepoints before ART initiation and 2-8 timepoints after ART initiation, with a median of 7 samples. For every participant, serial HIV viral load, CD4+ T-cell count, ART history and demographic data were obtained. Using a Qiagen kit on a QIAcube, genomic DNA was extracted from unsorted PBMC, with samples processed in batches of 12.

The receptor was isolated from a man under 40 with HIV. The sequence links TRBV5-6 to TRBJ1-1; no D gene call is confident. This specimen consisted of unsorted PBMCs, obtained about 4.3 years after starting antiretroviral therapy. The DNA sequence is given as TGTGCCAGCAGCTTGTCCTTCCCCCGCACTGAAGCTTTCTTT. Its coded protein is CASSLSFPRTEAFF.